The present T cell receptor (beta chain) was sequenced within a study of shared clonotypes between healthy human individuals. Every subset's genomic DNA went evenly onto several immunoSEQ plates. The authors' processing: Filtering of immunoSEQ junctional sequences could not match full-length read filtering. The data were produced by immunoSEQ multiplex PCR, yet TCRdb's version contains in-frame clones alone and is incomplete. Clone size and the V and J calls come from that table; the DNA yielded D and trimming. Of nearly 2 million clones in the sample, about 95% were seen once. Naive CD8 isolation took CD45RO-negative cells positively selected for CCR7 and excluded terminally differentiated effector memory CD45RA+ cells. Donors included only healthy HIV-negative adults lacking recent acute infections or vaccinations. This CDR3 comprises 14 residues. CDR1 and CDR2 from the germline V gene are MDHEN and SYDVKM. V lost 2 bases and J 1 base, leaving 9 bases between the germline ends.

The clonotype originates from a young man in good health. This chain joins TRBV28 and TRBJ2-7; D is unresolved. The sample consisted of naive CD8+ T cells sorted from blood. The CDR3 DNA is TGTGCCAGCAGTTTACCGAGGCGATCCTACGAGCAGTACTTC. This sequence encodes CASSLPRRSYEQYF.